These 2 T cell receptor beta chains share one sample of origin, sequenced in a study of molecular identifiers for immune sequencing clone quantification. One entry per CDR3 protein, called by TCRdb with MiXCR from the PCR reads. The profile shows some 100,000 distinct CDR3 sequences, under 40% of them singletons. Sequenced sample: naive CD8+ T cells from blood, with Jurkat cell RNA spiked in. Subset meaning: FACS-sorted CD8+CD4-CCR7+CD45RA+ naive T cells. Every receptor here comes from a human donor in good health. Some libraries in this study had Jurkat cell RNA spiked in.

The rearrangement joins TRBV10-3 to TRBJ2-2; D is possibly TRBD1 or TRBD2 (5 bases each). From germline, CDR1 is ENHRY and CDR2 SYGVKD. Trimming removed 5 bases at V and 2 bases at J, with 12 bases between. This CDR3 has 15 amino acids. CDR3 nucleotide sequence: TGTGCCATCAGTATCAGGGAGATAAACACCGGGGAGCTGTTTTTT. Its protein is CAISIREINTGELFF.

This clonotype was seen at least ten times. The genes are TRBV6-2 or TRBV6-3 and TRBJ2-3, with a weak D call TRBD2 (6 bases). The CDR3 has 14 residues. Germline-derived CDR1 and CDR2 are MNHEY and SVGEGT. Deletions cut 4 bases from V and 6 bases from J, with 14 bases between. The CDR3 DNA follows: TGTGCCAGCAGTTCGACTAGATGGAAGGATACGCAGTATTTT. Translated, it gives CASSSTRWKDTQYF.